The 7 T cell receptor beta chains listed next were all sequenced from one sample in a study of control samples from healthy donors and cancer patients. Data came from immunoSEQ multiplex PCR; TCRdb stores just in-frame clones and leaves some out. The data contain about 51,000 clones, about four fifths of them seen just once; the ten biggest clones take up around 9.1%. Sequencing was done on a sample of blood. These TCRs come from a man aged 70-80 years in good health.

This chain connects TRBV19 to TRBJ1-5; D is undetermined. The CDR3 is 15 residues long. From germline, CDR1 is LNHDA and CDR2 SQIVND (reference sequence). The V end lost 4 bases, the J end lost 0 bases, and 10 bases lay between the germline ends. CDR3 DNA: TGTGCCAGTAGTAAAAGACACAATAGCAATCAGCCCCAGCATTTT. Translating gives CASSKRHNSNQPQHF.

This chain joins TRBV28 and TRBJ1-6; 7 bases align to TRBD1. V lost 6 bases, J lost 9 bases, and 2 bases stayed unmatched. CDR1 is MDHEN and CDR2 is SYDVKM in the germline V gene. The CDR3 has 12 residues. The CDR3, as DNA: TGTGCCAGCAGACAGGGGACTTCACCCCTCCACTTT. It yields the protein CASRQGTSPLHF.

The gene calls are TRBV10-3 and TRBJ2-1; 10 bases map to TRBD2. The CDR3 contains 16 residues. CDR1 and CDR2 from the germline V gene are ENHRY and SYGVKD. Germline trimming cut 6 bases from V and 5 bases from J; bases unmatched to any gene: 10. As DNA, the CDR3 is TGTGCCATCAGGACCGTAGCGGGAGGCCCCGACAATGAGCAGTTCTTC. Its protein product is CAIRTVAGGPDNEQFF.

The rearrangement links TRBV6-5 to TRBJ1-2; tentative D call: TRBD1 (6 bases). The CDR3 is 13 residues long. The V and J ends lost 10 bases and 6 bases respectively, with 18 bases between them. From germline, CDR1 is MNHEY and CDR2 SVGAGI. CDR3 nucleotide sequence: TGTGCCACCCGGAACAGGGAGTGGAATGGCTACACCTTC. Amino acids: CATRNREWNGYTF.

The chain recombines TRBV15 with TRBJ2-1, with unresolved D. Germline assignment: CDR1 LNHNV and CDR2 YYDKDF (reference sequence). There are 12 residues in the CDR3. V was shortened by 9 bases and J by 3 bases, with 9 bases between the two germline ends. The CDR3 bases are TGTGCCACTGCCTCAGGCTACAATGAGCAGTTCTTC. Encoded protein: CATASGYNEQFF.

There are a few counts of this clone. This chain joins TRBV5-4 and TRBJ2-6, with 10 bases aligning to TRBD1. With 2 bases clipped from V and 0 bases from J, the junction kept 5 bases outside the gene matches. This CDR3 is 18 amino acids long. CDR1 is SGHNT, CDR2 YYREEE, per germline (reference sequence). The CDR3 region is CASSFGTGVRSGANVLTF. The CDR3, as DNA: TGTGCCAGCAGCTTCGGGACAGGGGTGCGCTCTGGGGCCAACGTCCTGACTTTC.

As for this clone: This specimen includes other DNA sequences encoding the same CDR3. CDR3 nucleotides: TGTGCCAGCAGTGAAAGTCCTAGAGGGGGGTGGACCGGGGAGCTGTTTTTT. It codes for CASSESPRGGWTGELFF. The rearrangement joins TRBV2 to TRBJ2-2; TRBD1 or TRBD2 may be the D gene (6 bases each). Between the trimmed V and J ends, which lost 2 bases and 5 bases, there was a span of 18 bases. Germline V gene lookup returns CDR1 SNHLY and CDR2 FYNNEI. CDR3 length: 17 residues.